The rows below give T cell receptor beta chains drawn from one sample of a study of CD8+ T cells in alopecia areata. Clones were read by immunoSEQ multiplex PCR, and TCRdb kept only the in-frame ones, dropping some. The repertoire has roughly 16,000 clones, about 63% of them found once; the top ten carry approximately 13%. Sequences were obtained from skin. These receptors came from a human donor with alopecia areata. Both conserved end residues are part of each CDR3. The order of the fields is J gene, CDR3 length, V gene, clone size, D gene, CDR3 DNA, CDR3 protein. D genes are given only for firm matches. Some rows have no size entry. The others give once, few or many, or a class for an expanded clone.

TRBJ1-1,13,TRBV19,-,-,TGTGCCAGTAGTATTGAAGGGGCGACTGAAGCTTTCTTT,CASSIEGATEAFF
TRBJ2-1,17,TRBV29-1,few,TRBD2,TGCAGCGTTGAGGCTAGCGGGGTTTTCTTCTCCTACAATGAGCAGTTCTTC,CSVEASGVFFSYNEQFF
TRBJ2-1,17,TRBV4-1,-,TRBD2,TGCGCCAGCAGCCAAGGCCCGACTAGCGGGAGCTACAATGAGCAGTTCTTC,CASSQGPTSGSYNEQFF
TRBJ2-7,15,TRBV18,-,TRBD1,TGTGCCAGCCGACGTTCACCGGGACAGGGCCTTGAGCAGTACTTC,CASRRSPGQGLEQYF
TRBJ2-7,13,TRBV10-3,-,TRBD1,TGTGCCATCAGGAGCCCCGACAGGGACGAGCAGTACTTC,CAIRSPDRDEQYF
TRBJ1-5,15,TRBV9,-,TRBD1,TGTGCCAGCAGCAATCGGGACAGCCCCTTGGAGCCCCAGCATTTT,CASSNRDSPLEPQHF
TRBJ2-2,13,TRBV6-6,-,-,TGTGCCAGCAGCCGTGGGGATGTGGGGGAGCTGTTTTTT,CASSRGDVGELFF
TRBJ2-3,14,TRBV29-1,few,-,TGCAGCGCCCTGGATAGCGGTAGCACAGATACGCAGTATTTT,CSALDSGSTDTQYF
TRBJ1-3,15,TRBV5-1,-,-,TGCGCCAGCAGCTTGGCCTTGGGCTCTGGAAACACCATATATTTT,CASSLALGSGNTIYF
TRBJ1-1,15,TRBV7-9,-,-,TGTGCCAGCAGCTTGACAGGTTCCTTGAACACTGAAGCTTTCTTT,CASSLTGSLNTEAFF
TRBJ2-5,15,TRBV2,-,TRBD1,TGTGCCAGCAGTGAAAACGACAGGGGCCAAGAGACCCAGTACTTC,CASSENDRGQETQYF
TRBJ2-2,16,TRBV7-3,few,TRBD1,TGTGCCAGCAGCCCAGGGGGTAGCCGAGCAATCGGGGAGCTGTTTTTT,CASSPGGSRAIGELFF
TRBJ2-1,15,TRBV27,-,-,TGTGCCAGCAGTTTAGTAGGGAGCTCCTACAATGAGCAGTTCTTC,CASSLVGSSYNEQFF
TRBJ2-3,14,TRBV28,-,-,TGTGCCAGCATCCCCATCGGGAGCACAGATACGCAGTATTTT,CASIPIGSTDTQYF
TRBJ2-7,17,TRBV11-2,-,TRBD1,TGTGCCAGCAGCTTAGACGGGGACAGACTACAATCCTACGAGCAGTACTTC,CASSLDGDRLQSYEQYF
TRBJ1-5,20,TRBV15,-,-,TGTGCCACCAGCAGAGACCACCCAGAGATCGTCCGCTATAGCAATCAGCCCCAGCATTTT,CATSRDHPEIVRYSNQPQHF
TRBJ2-7,16,TRBV11-2,-,TRBD2,TGTGCCAGCAGCTTAATCTCGACTAGCGGGATCAACGAGCAGTACTTC,CASSLISTSGINEQYF
TRBJ2-2,16,TRBV10-2,once,-,TGCGCCAGCAGTGGGGGCCCGGGACCTCTTGGTCGGGAGCTGTTTTTT,CASSGGPGPLGRELFF
TRBJ1-1,13,TRBV27,-,-,TGTGCCAGCAGTACCTCAGGGAACACTGAAGCTTTCTTT,CASSTSGNTEAFF
TRBJ2-5,15,TRBV7-7,few,-,TGTGCTAGCAGCGTTATACCCCAGGGTGCGGAGACCCAGTACTTC,CASSVIPQGAETQYF
TRBJ2-1,15,TRBV7-7,-,TRBD2,TGTGCTAGCAGCTTAGGGACTAGCTCCTACAATGAGCAGTTCTTC,CASSLGTSSYNEQFF
TRBJ1-3,17,TRBV10-2,few,TRBD1,TGCGCCAGCAAGCCCGGGACAGAGTATCGCTCTGGAAACACCATATATTTT,CASKPGTEYRSGNTIYF
TRBJ1-1,14,TRBV28,-,TRBD1,TGTGCCAGCAGCCGATTTACGGGACAGACTGAAGCTTTCTTT,CASSRFTGQTEAFF
TRBJ2-7,15,TRBV5-4,-,TRBD2,TGTGCCAGCAGCCCCAAAAACGGGAGGCTTAACGAGCAGTACTTC,CASSPKNGRLNEQYF